Listed below are T cell receptor beta chains from one sample, sequenced in a study of cytomegalovirus exposure and HLA in healthy donors. The protocol was immunoSEQ multiplex PCR, while the TCRdb copy is restricted to in-frame clones and leaves out a portion. The sample has 95,000 or so clones, approximately 80% seen once. Material: PBMCs. These receptors were taken from a woman aged 65 to 85 in good health and CMV-seropositive. Both conserved end residues are part of each CDR3. D genes are given only for firm matches. Rows may omit the clone size; those that give it use once, few, many or a size class.

>TRBD1|TRBV5-1|TRBJ2-2|.
CASSVGQGGTGELFF
TGCGCCAGCAGTGTGGGACAGGGGGGCACCGGGGAGCTGTTTTTT
>.|TRBV4-3|TRBJ1-5|.
CASSQEVTGNQPQHF
TGCGCCAGCAGCCAAGAGGTGACAGGCAATCAGCCCCAGCATTTT
>TRBD2|TRBV5-4|TRBJ2-4|few
CASSFRTSGSGAKNIQYF
TGTGCCAGCAGTTTCAGGACTAGCGGGAGTGGGGCCAAAAACATTCAGTACTTC
>.|TRBV7-9|TRBJ1-5|.
CASGGGAHQPQHF
TGTGCCAGCGGAGGGGGGGCGCATCAGCCCCAGCATTTT
>.|TRBV30|TRBJ2-1|.
CAWSQGKNNEQFF
TGTGCCTGGAGCCAGGGGAAGAACAATGAGCAGTTCTTC
>TRBD1|TRBV7-8|TRBJ1-5|.
CASGERGGTAVEAQHF
TGTGCCAGCGGTGAACGGGGCGGGACAGCCGTCGAGGCCCAGCATTTT
>TRBD1|TRBV27|TRBJ2-2|once
CASSLLGQGSRDTGELFF
TGTGCCAGCAGTTTATTAGGACAGGGATCTAGGGACACCGGGGAGCTGTTTTTT
>.|TRBV5-8|TRBJ2-2|.
CASSLGLATGELFF
TGTGCCAGCAGCTTGGGTTTAGCCACCGGGGAGCTGTTTTTT
>.|TRBV7-9|TRBJ2-7|.
CASSPGNYYEQYF
TGTGCCAGCAGCCCCGGGAACTACTACGAGCAGTACTTC
>.|TRBV30|TRBJ1-3|.
CAWSVRRLSSGNTIYF
TGTGCCTGGAGTGTACGGCGGCTGAGCTCTGGAAACACCATATATTTT
>TRBD2|TRBV14|TRBJ2-7|.
CASSLGLAGYEQYF
TGTGCCAGCAGCCTGGGACTAGCGGGCTACGAGCAGTACTTC
>TRBD1|TRBV18|TRBJ1-6|.
CASSPGQGYNSPLHF
TGTGCCAGCTCACCGGGACAGGGGTATAATTCACCCCTCCACTTT
>.|TRBV9|TRBJ2-1|.
CASSVEVGVRGNEQFF
TGTGCCAGCAGCGTAGAAGTGGGCGTTCGGGGCAATGAGCAGTTCTTC
>TRBD2|TRBV11-3|TRBJ2-5|.
CASSLVLAGGPETQYF
TGTGCCAGCAGCTTGGTGCTAGCGGGAGGGCCAGAGACCCAGTACTTC
>.|TRBV7-2|TRBJ1-4|.
CASSLDGASNEKLFF
TGTGCCAGCAGCTTAGATGGGGCATCTAATGAAAAACTGTTTTTT
>.|TRBV4-3|TRBJ1-4|.
CASSQAPPGGSLNEKLFF
TGCGCCAGCAGCCAAGCCCCCCCCGGAGGGTCGCTTAATGAAAAACTGTTTTTT
>.|TRBV4-1|TRBJ1-5|few
CASSLTPQVQPQHF
TGCGCCAGCAGCCTGACACCACAGGTACAGCCCCAGCATTTT
>TRBD1|TRBV7-2|TRBJ1-5|.
CASSIQGAAERQPQHF
TGTGCCAGCAGCATTCAGGGGGCCGCCGAGAGACAGCCCCAGCATTTT
>TRBD1|TRBV7-2|TRBJ2-7|.
CASTPGTGGGYEQYF
TGTGCCAGCACCCCAGGGACAGGGGGCGGCTACGAGCAGTACTTC
>TRBD2|TRBV5-5|TRBJ2-1|.
CASSLQLAGFRDNEQFF
TGTGCCAGCAGCTTACAACTAGCGGGATTCAGGGACAATGAGCAGTTCTTC
>TRBD2|TRBV6-6|TRBJ2-1|.
CATLLAGALNEQFF
TGTGCCACCCTACTAGCGGGAGCCCTCAATGAGCAGTTCTTC
>.|TRBV7-2|TRBJ2-1|.
CASTLNTPNEQFF
TGTGCCAGCACCCTTAACACCCCCAATGAGCAGTTCTTC
>TRBD1|TRBV7-3|TRBJ2-1|.
CASSPGPQGDEQFF
TGTGCCAGCAGCCCAGGCCCCCAGGGGGATGAGCAGTTCTTC
>TRBD2|TRBV9|TRBJ2-1|.
CASSVEGRGSGRRPMNEQFF
TGTGCCAGCAGCGTAGAAGGAAGGGGCAGCGGGAGGCGGCCAATGAATGAGCAGTTCTTC
>TRBD2|TRBV7-2|TRBJ2-6|.
CASWGGSGANVLTF
TGTGCCAGCTGGGGGGGGTCTGGGGCCAACGTCCTGACTTTC
>.|TRBV4-3|TRBJ2-2|.
CASSLQGHSNTGELFF
TGCGCCAGCAGCTTACAGGGTCACAGTAACACCGGGGAGCTGTTTTTT
>.|TRBV6-5|TRBJ1-1|.
CASSDSNSSPEAFF
TGTGCCAGCAGTGATTCGAATTCGAGCCCTGAAGCTTTCTTT
>.|TRBV11-2|TRBJ2-5|.
CASSLVPPTGGVGETQYF
TGTGCCAGCAGCTTAGTACCGCCAACGGGGGGCGTGGGGGAGACCCAGTACTTC